This T cell receptor (beta chain) originates from a study of T cell repertoires in cytomegalovirus infection. Study background: CMV infection together with matching HLA type was indicated by public TCR beta signatures.

TCRdb used MiXCR to reprocess the reads, holding one entry per CDR3 protein. Here the sample spans approximately 500,000 distinct CDR3 sequences, approximately 16% being singletons. In germline, CDR1 is LNHDA, CDR2 SQIVND (reference sequence). The trim removed 7 bases at V and 3 bases at J, leaving 6 bases unmatched. The CDR3 is 14 amino acids. The V and J genes are TRBV19 and TRBJ2-7; 10 positions match TRBD1. The sequence derives from a human donor in good health (CMV status not recorded). Some clones in this sample may be carry-over from other donors' samples. The source material was CD8+ T cells from PBMCs. The CDR3 region is CASTAGTGDYEQYF. In nucleotides, the CDR3 is TGTGCCAGTACCGCCGGGACAGGGGACTACGAGCAGTACTTC. Filled out from reference TRBV19 and TRBJ2-7, the complete variable domain reads DGGITQSPKYLFRKEGQNVTLSCEQNLNHDAMYWYRQDPGQGLRLIYYSQIVNDFQKGDIAEGYSVSREKKESFPLTVTSAQKNPTAFYLCASTAGTGDYEQYFGPGTRLTVT.